The 32 T cell receptor beta chains presented below share a single source sample, sequenced in a study of STAT5B mutations in CD4+ large granular lymphocyte leukemia. Profiling relied on immunoSEQ multiplex PCR, and the TCRdb table lists in-frame clones only, not all of them. The data show around 30,000 clones, with about 70% seen just once and 1.5% to 2% held by the top ten. The sample consisted of CD4+ T cells from blood buffy coats. These receptors were obtained from a human donor in good health.

The chain employs TRBV10-3 and TRBJ1-4; TRBD1 agrees at 8 bases. This CDR3 is built from 14 residues. J lost 8 bases, V lost 2 bases, and 4 bases had no gene match. Germline CDR1 is ENHRY and CDR2 is SYGVKD. The CDR3 DNA reads TGTGCCATCAGTGAGGCAGGGGGCCCGGAAAAACTGTTTTTT. Residues: CAISEAGGPEKLFF.

J is TRBJ2-7 and V is TRBV28, with a weak D call TRBD1 (5 bases). The CDR3 runs to 14 residues. The germline CDR1 and CDR2 sequences are MDHEN and SYDVKM. Deletions cut 3 bases from V and 9 bases from J, with 18 bases between. CDR3 sequence: CASSFLAGQGAQYF. CDR3 in DNA: TGTGCCAGCAGTTTCTTGGCCGGGCAGGGTGCGCAGTACTTC.

The rearrangement links TRBV7-2 to TRBJ2-7; D is ambiguous. The CDR3 is 13 residues long. V dropped 4 bases and J dropped 2 bases, with 9 bases sitting between them. CDR1 and CDR2 from the germline V gene are SGHTA and FQGNSA. CDR3 bases: TGTGCCAGCAGCTATTGGCCTGCCTACGAGCAGTACTTC. Encoded protein: CASSYWPAYEQYF.

The chain couples TRBV7-2 to TRBJ1-2; no reliable D call. The CDR3 has 14 amino acids. Germline V gene sequence: CDR1 SGHTA, CDR2 FQGNSA. V was trimmed by 3 bases and J by 4 bases, leaving 12 bases between them. The CDR3 is CASSLQTLGYGYTF. CDR3 nucleotide sequence: TGTGCCAGCAGCTTGCAGACTCTTGGCTATGGCTACACCTTC.

The rearrangement uses TRBV30 and TRBJ2-7; D perhaps matches TRBD1 (7 bases). Germline V gene sequence: CDR1 GTSNPN, CDR2 SVGIG (reference sequence). V was trimmed by 3 bases and J by 0 bases, leaving 15 bases between them. This CDR3 spans 15 amino acids. The CDR3, as DNA: TGTGCCTGGAGCGACCAGGGGGGCGGCTCCTACGAGCAGTACTTC. Translated: CAWSDQGGGSYEQYF.

The V call is TRBV11-2, the J call TRBJ1-1, with a weak D call TRBD1 (6 bases). This CDR3 is 15 amino acids long. Germline CDR1 is SGHAT and CDR2 is FQNNGV. The V and J ends lost 4 bases and 0 bases respectively, with 12 bases between them. The DNA of the CDR3 is TGTGCCAGCAGCTCGTCGACAGGAATGAACACTGAAGCTTTCTTT. This encodes CASSSSTGMNTEAFF.

This clone was seen only a few times. The rearrangement uses TRBV7-9 and TRBJ2-5; D may be TRBD2 (6 bases). V was clipped by 7 bases and J by 5 bases, with 14 bases between them. In germline, CDR1 is SEHNR, CDR2 FQNEAQ (reference sequence). This CDR3 spans 13 amino acids. CDR3 amino acids: CASNYGGVETQYF. CDR3 DNA sequence: TGTGCCAGCAACTACGGGGGAGTTGAGACCCAGTACTTC.

CDR3 nucleotides: TGTGTGCGAGGCTTCGTTTATAATTCACCCCTCCACTTT. Protein: CVRGFVYNSPLHF. V is TRBV11-2 and J is TRBJ1-6; D gene uncertain. The CDR3 runs to 13 residues. CDR1 and CDR2 from the germline V gene are SGHAT and FQNNGV.

The CDR3 DNA reads as TGCGCCAGCAGCTTGAGGGAGGGCTCTGGCTACACCTTC. Translated, it gives CASSLREGSGYTF. This chain links TRBV5-1 with TRBJ1-2, with D unclear. Germline CDR1 SGHRS, CDR2 YFSETQ. The length of the CDR3 is 13 residues. Trimming pared 1 base from V and 7 bases from J, leaving 11 bases between.

This clone was recorded a few times. The CDR3: CASSQGTGFHEQYF. In DNA, the CDR3 is TGTGCCAGCAGCCAAGGGACAGGGTTCCACGAGCAGTACTTC. This chain joins TRBV14 and TRBJ2-7; TRBD1 agrees at 8 bases. After removal of 1 base from V and 5 bases from J, the junction contained 4 bases not matched to a gene. Germline lookup yields CDR1 SGHDN and CDR2 FVKESK. The CDR3 has 14 residues.

The rearrangement uses TRBV5-1 and TRBJ2-7, with 7 bases identical to TRBD1. The ends lost 4 bases at V and 3 bases at J; junction bases unmatched: 10. The CDR3 is 15 amino acids. Germline V gene sequence: CDR1 SGHRS, CDR2 YFSETQ. The CDR3 region is CASSLRQGEGYEQYF. For the CDR3, the DNA is TGCGCCAGCAGCCTACGACAGGGAGAAGGCTACGAGCAGTACTTC.

This chain uses TRBV5-1 with TRBJ2-7, with 9 bases fitting TRBD1. Trimming took 4 bases from V and 3 from J; bases not matched to a gene: 8. The CDR3 is made up of 15 amino acids. Germline-derived CDR1 and CDR2 are SGHRS and YFSETQ. CDR3 sequence: CASSLEQGAIYEQYF. Written as DNA, the CDR3 is TGCGCCAGCAGCCTGGAACAGGGGGCAATCTACGAGCAGTACTTC.

This chain links TRBV19 with TRBJ2-5, with 9 nucleotides matching TRBD1. CDR1 and CDR2 from the germline V gene are LNHDA and SQIVND (reference sequence). V lost 5 bases, J lost 3 bases, and 7 bases stayed unmatched. The CDR3 has 15 residues. CDR3 nucleotide sequence: TGTGCCAGTAGTGTTACCGGGACAGGGAAAGAGACCCAGTACTTC. It codes for CASSVTGTGKETQYF.

The chain uses TRBV4-2 and TRBJ2-3, with D unclear. The V and J ends lost 4 bases and 0 bases respectively, with 14 bases between them. Germline V gives CDR1 LGHNA, CDR2 YNFKEQ. The CDR3 extends over 16 amino acids. The CDR3: CASSREMTRSTDTQYF. The CDR3 DNA reads TGTGCCAGCAGCCGTGAAATGACCCGTAGCACAGATACGCAGTATTTT.

The chain couples TRBV7-8 to TRBJ1-4, with 9 positions matching TRBD1. From germline, CDR1 is SGHVS and CDR2 FQNEAQ. V gave up 6 bases and J gave up 8 bases; unmatched junction bases: 10. This CDR3 spans 15 amino acids. CDR3: CASRPQGANREKLFF. CDR3 in DNA: TGTGCCAGCAGACCACAGGGGGCGAATAGGGAAAAACTGTTTTTT.

The rearrangement uses TRBV4-3 and TRBJ2-3, with no clear D. The CDR3 has 13 amino acids. Germline V lookup: CDR1 LGHNA, CDR2 YSLEER. Trimming left V 4 bases short and J 2 bases short, with 7 bases between. CDR3 nucleotides: TGCGCCAGCAGCCCTGAATTCACAGATACGCAGTATTTT. It yields the protein CASSPEFTDTQYF.

The J gene is TRBJ1-6, the V gene TRBV6-5, with D possibly TRBD1 on 6 matching bases. The V gene's germline CDR1 is MNHEY and CDR2 SVGAGI. V lost 3 bases and J lost 9, with 15 bases in between. The CDR3 consists of 15 residues. CDR3: CASSYDGGGFSPLHF. The CDR3 bases are TGTGCCAGCAGTTATGATGGGGGCGGCTTTTCACCCCTCCACTTT.

This chain connects TRBV6-5 to TRBJ1-6; D is ambiguous. Germline V gives CDR1 MNHEY, CDR2 SVGAGI. The CDR3 has 14 residues. Trimming took 7 bases from V and 11 from J, leaving 18 bases between them. CDR3: CASNDPGVLTPLHF. CDR3 bases: TGTGCCAGCAATGATCCGGGTGTCTTGACACCCCTCCACTTT.

This sequence joins TRBV11-2 and TRBJ1-1; a weak D match, TRBD1 (5 bases). This CDR3 has 17 amino acids. V was trimmed by 5 bases and J by 0 bases, leaving 19 bases between them. From germline, CDR1 is SGHAT and CDR2 FQNNGV. The chain's CDR3 is CASSLSGAGVLNTEAFF. In DNA, the CDR3 is TGTGCCAGCAGCCTAAGCGGGGCGGGGGTCTTGAACACTGAAGCTTTCTTT.

The rearrangement links TRBV14 to TRBJ2-3; D is perhaps TRBD2 (7 bases). V dropped 0 bases and J dropped 1 base, with 14 bases sitting between them. The length of the CDR3 is 17 residues. The germline CDR1 and CDR2 sequences are SGHDN and FVKESK. Here the CDR3 DNA reads TGTGCCAGCAGCCAAGATAGTCCGGGGGGCCGCACAGATACGCAGTATTTT. It yields the protein CASSQDSPGGRTDTQYF.

CDR3 sequence reads: CASSIRDYNSPLHF. The CDR3 region has the DNA TGTGCCAGTAGTATTCGGGACTATAATTCACCCCTCCACTTT. The rearrangement joins TRBV19 to TRBJ1-6; D is unclear. Per germline, CDR1 LNHDA and CDR2 SQIVND (reference sequence). The CDR3 covers 14 residues. Trimming took off 3 bases at V and 3 bases at J, with 6 bases between the two ends.

The chain is built from TRBV5-1 and TRBJ2-1; D may be TRBD1 (5 bases). V was trimmed by 2 bases and J by 5 bases, leaving 11 bases between them. There are 14 residues in the CDR3. Germline V gene sequence: CDR1 SGHRS, CDR2 YFSETQ. The CDR3 reads CASSFKGRDNEQFF. The CDR3 bases are TGCGCCAGCAGCTTCAAGGGGCGTGACAATGAGCAGTTCTTC.

The CDR3 loop reads CASSYSRGSYEQYF. The CDR3, as DNA: TGTGCCAGCAGTTACTCGAGGGGAAGCTACGAGCAGTACTTC. The rearrangement uses TRBV6-5 and TRBJ2-7; D tentatively fits TRBD1 or TRBD2 (5 bases each). The length of the CDR3 is 14 residues. CDR1 and CDR2 (germline): MNHEY, SVGAGI. Trimming cost V 0 bases and J 3 bases, with 9 bases left between them.

This chain joins TRBV5-5 and TRBJ2-7, with 10 positions matching TRBD1. The CDR3 is 17 amino acids. Looked up from germline, CDR1 is SGHKS and CDR2 is YYEKEE (reference sequence). The J segment lost 5 bases and the V segment lost 4 bases, leaving 15 bases of the junction unmatched. CDR3 protein: CASSRTPGTGEWNEQYF. In DNA form, the CDR3 reads TGTGCCAGCAGCAGGACACCCGGGACAGGGGAGTGGAACGAGCAGTACTTC.

The table lists this clone with a count of one. CDR3: CASSLVSGLNTEAFF. The CDR3 nucleotides read TGCGCCAGCAGCTTGGTTTCAGGGTTGAACACTGAAGCTTTCTTT. The rearrangement links TRBV5-1 to TRBJ1-1, with D possibly being TRBD1 (5 bases). The CDR3 has 15 residues. Between the trimmed V and J ends, which lost 0 bases and 0 bases, there was a span of 9 bases. Germline CDR1 reads SGHRS; CDR2 reads YFSETQ.

The chain joins TRBV5-1 to TRBJ2-7, with 8 bases fitting TRBD2. CDR1 is SGHRS, CDR2 YFSETQ, per germline. This CDR3 is 15 amino acids long. With V trimmed by 4 bases and J by 2 bases, 8 bases remained unmatched. CDR3 region: CASSPLGGGPYEQYF. CDR3 bases: TGCGCCAGCAGCCCCCTCGGGGGGGGCCCCTACGAGCAGTACTTC.

The table lists this clone with a few counts. The J gene is TRBJ1-1, the V gene TRBV6-1; D perhaps matches TRBD1 (6 bases). Trimming took 7 bases from V and 1 from J, leaving 13 bases between them. Germline CDR1 reads MNHNS; CDR2 reads SASEGT. CDR3 length equals 14 residues. The CDR3 spells CASKRRGGNTEAFF. CDR3 in DNA: TGTGCCAGCAAAAGGAGGGGGGGGAACACTGAAGCTTTCTTT.

The rearrangement uses TRBV6-5 and TRBJ1-3, with 8 positions matching TRBD1. This CDR3 has 14 amino acids. Germline CDR1 MNHEY, CDR2 SVGAGI. V was clipped by 2 bases and J by 8 bases; unmatched bases: 5. In DNA, the CDR3 is TGTGCCAGCAGTTACCAGGGGGCGGATTACACCATATATTTT. Protein: CASSYQGADYTIYF.

This chain joins TRBV7-2 and TRBJ1-5; possible D gene TRBD1, 5 bases. CDR3 size: 16 residues. V lost 5 bases and J 0 bases, leaving 14 bases between the germline ends. CDR1 is SGHTA and CDR2 is FQGNSA in the germline V gene. Here the CDR3 reads CASSPVGGDSNQPQHF. CDR3 in DNA: TGTGCCAGCAGCCCCGTGGGGGGGGATAGCAATCAGCCCCAGCATTTT.

The chain combines TRBV10-3 with TRBJ2-7; D is unresolved. The CDR3 runs to 11 residues. V was shortened by 6 bases and J by 0 bases, with 3 bases between the two germline ends. Germline V CDR1 and CDR2: ENHRY, SYGVKD. The CDR3 is CAISNSYEQYF. The CDR3 nucleotides read TGTGCCATCAGCAACTCCTACGAGCAGTACTTC.

The chain joins TRBV9 to TRBJ2-2; possible D gene TRBD1, 5 bases. Deletions cut 2 bases from V and 3 bases from J, with 11 bases between. Per germline, CDR1 SGDLS and CDR2 YYNGEE. The CDR3 has 15 residues. CDR3 coding DNA: TGTGCCAGCAGCGTTGACAGCTTTGACACCGGGGAGCTGTTTTTT. This encodes CASSVDSFDTGELFF. Full variable domain (rest looked up from reference TRBV9 and TRBJ2-2): DSGVTQTPKHLITATGQRVTLRCSPRSGDLSVYWYQQSLDQGLQFLIQYYNGEERAKGNILERFSAQQFPDLHSELNLSSLELGDSALYFCASSVDSFDTGELFFGEGSRLTVL.

The V call is TRBV5-1, the J call TRBJ2-7; D possibly corresponds to TRBD1 (7 bases). Germline values: CDR1 SGHRS, CDR2 YFSETQ. CDR3 size: 16 residues. Deletions cut 2 bases from V and 0 bases from J, with 15 bases between. The CDR3 loop is CASSLTQGGGSYEQYF. The CDR3 DNA sequence: TGCGCCAGCAGCTTAACCCAGGGGGGCGGCTCCTACGAGCAGTACTTC.